This T cell receptor beta chain was profiled in a study of blood T cell repertoires in COVID-19. The table came from immunoSEQ multiplex PCR; TCRdb's copy has only in-frame clones and leaves some out. The sample consists of approximately 110,000 clones, roughly 85% of them appearing once. Input material: peripheral blood. The origin of this receptor is a human donor in a cohort sampled during active COVID-19.

This chain's CDR3 is CASRPPLTGGFRGYGYTF. The CDR3 coding sequence is TGTGCCAGCAGACCACCATTGACAGGGGGCTTTAGAGGATATGGCTACACCTTC. V is TRBV27 and J is TRBJ1-2; 10 positions agree with TRBD1. Germline V gives CDR1 MNHEY, CDR2 SMNVEV (reference sequence). This CDR3 comprises 18 residues. After removal of 6 bases from V and 5 bases from J, the junction contained 18 bases not matched to a gene.